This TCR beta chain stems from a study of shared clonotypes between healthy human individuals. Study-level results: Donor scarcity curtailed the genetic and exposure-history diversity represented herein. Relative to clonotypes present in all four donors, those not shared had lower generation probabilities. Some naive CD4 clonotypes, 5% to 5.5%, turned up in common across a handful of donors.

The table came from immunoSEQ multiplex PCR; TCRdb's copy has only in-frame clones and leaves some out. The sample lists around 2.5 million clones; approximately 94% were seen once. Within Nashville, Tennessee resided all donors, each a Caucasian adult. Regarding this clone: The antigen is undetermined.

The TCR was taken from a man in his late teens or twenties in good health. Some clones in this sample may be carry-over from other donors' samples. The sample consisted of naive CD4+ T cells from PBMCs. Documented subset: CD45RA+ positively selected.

CDR3 residues: CASSPAGQTGELFF. The CDR3 DNA sequence: TGTGCCAGCAGCCCGGCGGGTCAAACCGGGGAGCTGTTTTTT. The V gene is TRBV28, the J gene TRBJ2-2, with a tentative D call TRBD2 (5 bases). The germline V and J ends were trimmed by 6 bases and 5 bases, with 13 bases remaining between them. The CDR3 consists of 14 residues. The germline V gene encodes CDR1 MDHEN and CDR2 SYDVKM.